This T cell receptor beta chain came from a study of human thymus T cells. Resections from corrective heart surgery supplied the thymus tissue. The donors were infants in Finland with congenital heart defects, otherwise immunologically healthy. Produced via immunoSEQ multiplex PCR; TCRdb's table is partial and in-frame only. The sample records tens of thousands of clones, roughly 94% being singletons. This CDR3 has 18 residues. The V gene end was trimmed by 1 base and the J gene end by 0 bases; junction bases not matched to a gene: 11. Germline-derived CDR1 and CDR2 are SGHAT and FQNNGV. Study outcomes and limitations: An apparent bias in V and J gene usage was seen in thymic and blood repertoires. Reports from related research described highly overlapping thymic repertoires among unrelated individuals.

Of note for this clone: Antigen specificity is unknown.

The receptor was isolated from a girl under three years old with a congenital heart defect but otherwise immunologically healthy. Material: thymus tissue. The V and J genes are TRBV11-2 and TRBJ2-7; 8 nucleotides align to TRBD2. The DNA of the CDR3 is TGTGCCAGCAGCTTAGTGCCCGATAGCGGGAACCTCTCCTACGAGCAGTACTTC. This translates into CASSLVPDSGNLSYEQYF.